Reported below is one TCR beta chain. Researchers took lesional scalp punch biopsies and peripheral blood from people who were alopecia areata patients. The CDR3 runs 16 residues. Trimming removed 2 bases from V and 10 bases from J; junction bases left unmatched: 8. From germline, CDR1 is SGHVS and CDR2 FQNEAQ. These data originate in a study of CD8+ T cells in alopecia areata. Sequencing templates came from extracted RNA that was reverse transcribed into cDNA. Measured with immunoSEQ multiplex PCR; TCRdb has only the in-frame clones, and not every one. Of 7,500 to 10,000 clones listed, 67% were seen once; the top ten hold 13% to 15%.

This sequence originates from a human donor with alopecia areata. The sequencing input was skin. The gene calls are TRBV7-8 and TRBJ2-1; 13 nucleotides agree with TRBD2. The CDR3 protein is CASSLYTSGRAREQFF. The DNA of the CDR3 is TGTGCCAGCAGCTTATATACTAGCGGGAGGGCCCGGGAGCAGTTCTTC. The variable domain in full, with the rest retrieved from reference TRBV7-8 and TRBJ2-1, is GAGVSQSPRYKVAKRGQDVALRCDPISGHVSLFWYQQALGQGPEFLTYFQNEAQLDKSGLPSDRFFAERPEGSVSTLKIQRTQQEDSAVYLCASSLYTSGRAREQFFGPGTRLTVL.